Listed below are T cell receptor beta chains from one sample, sequenced in a study of CD8+ T cells in alopecia areata. Libraries were prepared by immunoSEQ multiplex PCR; TCRdb keeps only in-frame clonotypes and omits some of them. In the table there are over 120,000 clones, about 60% of which are singletons. The sequencing here drew on CD4+ T cells sorted from blood, taken at week 0. The receptor source for this set is a human donor with alopecia areata. CDR3s include the opening cysteine and the closing phenylalanine or tryptophan. Fields, in order: clone size, D gene, CDR3 length, J gene, V gene, CDR3 DNA, CDR3 protein. A D gene is named only where the DNA matches it firmly. The size of a clone is reported for some rows only, either as once, few or many, or as a class for expanded clones.

- - 14 TRBJ1-6 TRBV5-1 TGCGCCAGCAGCTTCCAGGGGTATAATTCACCCCTCCACTTT CASSFQGYNSPLHF
- - 13 TRBJ2-7 TRBV5-1 TGCGCCAGCAGCCCCGGACAGCTCTACGAGCAGTACTTC CASSPGQLYEQYF
- - 14 TRBJ2-1 TRBV30 TGTGCCTGGAGCGCAGGGAGCTCCTACAATGAGCAGTTCTTC CAWSAGSSYNEQFF
- - 13 TRBJ1-1 TRBV11-2 TGTGCCAGCAGCTTAGTCAGGGGCACTGAAGCTTTCTTT CASSLVRGTEAFF
- - 13 TRBJ2-7 TRBV30 TGTGCCTGGAGTGTATTGACGTCCGGCGAGCAGTACTTC CAWSVLTSGEQYF
- - 14 TRBJ2-7 TRBV5-1 TGCGCCAGCAGCTTGGATTCCCGCTCCTACGAGCAGTACTTC CASSLDSRSYEQYF
- - 14 TRBJ2-5 TRBV2 TGTGCCAGCAGTGTGGAGTTTTCCCAAGAGACCCAGTACTTC CASSVEFSQETQYF
- - 15 TRBJ2-7 TRBV9 TGTGCCAGCAGCGTAGCTACGGGCGGGGCCTACGAGCAGTACTTC CASSVATGGAYEQYF
- - 13 TRBJ2-7 TRBV30 TGTGCCTGGAGTGTATCCCTCCCCCGCGAGCAGTACTTC CAWSVSLPREQYF
- - 12 TRBJ1-1 TRBV29-1 TGCAGCGTTGTCAGGGGTGACACTGAAGCTTTCTTT CSVVRGDTEAFF
- TRBD1 15 TRBJ2-7 TRBV15 TGTGCCACCAGCAGAGGAGGACAGGAGACCTACGAGCAGTACTTC CATSRGGQETYEQYF
- - 13 TRBJ2-5 TRBV4-1 TGCGCCAGCAGCCTGTTAGGTGGAGAGACCCAGTACTTC CASSLLGGETQYF
- - 15 TRBJ2-3 TRBV5-4 TGTGCCAGCAGCTTGGCTAGCCTCAGCACAGATACGCAGTATTTT CASSLASLSTDTQYF
few - 13 TRBJ1-2 TRBV7-9 TGTGCCAGCAGCTTCGGACAAAACTATGGCTACACCTTC CASSFGQNYGYTF
- - 12 TRBJ1-1 TRBV7-2 TGTGCCAGCAGCTTTCCGAACACTGAAGCTTTCTTT CASSFPNTEAFF
- - 13 TRBJ1-1 TRBV6-5 TGTGCCAGCAGTTACCGATTGAACACTGAAGCTTTCTTT CASSYRLNTEAFF